This TCR beta chain comes out of a study of Ad26.COV2.S vaccination and SARS-CoV-2 variants. Study-wide findings and caveats: The analyses of TCR breadth and depth may have understated the size of total T cell responses. Breadth of non-spike TCRs did not differ between vaccinees and placebo recipients.

Noted treatment: 19 received Ad26.COV2.S at low or high dose, single or two shots; 5 received placebo; per-sample allocation not given. The study sampled participants on day 63 after the first vaccine or placebo injection. Clones were read by immunoSEQ multiplex PCR, and TCRdb kept only the in-frame ones, dropping some. The sample records 360,000 or so clones, around 87% being singletons. Details on this clone: Its antigen is unidentified.

V was cut by 1 base and J by 8 bases, with 20 bases left in between. Germline CDR1 LGHDT, CDR2 YNNKEL (reference sequence). This CDR3 comprises 16 residues. Sample: peripheral blood, taken in a trial of Ad26.COV2.S vaccine versus placebo. This receptor was obtained from a person aged 18 to 65 who received the Ad26.COV2.S COVID-19 vaccine or a placebo. The chain joins TRBV3-1 (or the pseudogene TRBV3-2) to TRBJ1-1; D gene unclear. The CDR3 DNA reads as TGTGCCAGCAGCCAAGTTCAGTGGCCAGCTCCTATCGAAGCTTTCTTT. Protein sequence: CASSQVQWPAPIEAFF.